The clone carrying this T cell receptor beta chain was seen only a few times. The CDR3 is 17 amino acids. Looked up from germline, CDR1 is DFQATT and CDR2 is SNEGSKA (reference sequence). V lost 0 bases to trimming and J lost 1 base, with 19 bases between them. This sample is drawn from a study of Graves' ophthalmopathy and Graves' hyperthyroidism. Amplification of the TCR beta CDR3 regions used RNA transcripts (as template). HTBI-primed RT-PCR formed the first round, and a multiplex PCR formed the second. TCRdb independently ran MiXCR on the multiplex PCR reads; one entry per CDR3 protein. The table includes about 700,000 distinct CDR3 sequences, over 40% detected once.

The chain couples TRBV20-1 to TRBJ2-7; D might be TRBD1 (6 bases). The sequencing input was peripheral blood. The receptor comes from an adult man with Graves' ophthalmopathy. The CDR3 coding sequence is TGCAGTGCTAGAGACCTCCGGGACAATCCATTTTCCTACGAGCAGTACTTC. It codes for CSARDLRDNPFSYEQYF.